This T cell receptor beta chain was captured in a study of T cells after yellow fever vaccination. Study-level background: SMART-Seq v4 Ultra Low Input served to prepare low-cell-number fractions. Study results and caveats: Abundant clonotypes (contaminants from the bulk population) could be present in FACS-sorted repertoires. Researchers report a weaker secondary response that nonetheless peaked faster, day 5 versus 15.

The germline V gene has CDR1 SGDLS and CDR2 YYNGEE. The CDR3 extends over 16 amino acids. The J segment lost 5 bases and the V segment lost 3 bases, leaving 13 bases of the junction unmatched. This clonotype was found a few times. The antigen is unknown. 5'RACE template switching generated TCR cDNA, adding a universal primer site and UMIs. Each CDR3 protein gets one entry after TCRdb re-called the 5' RACE reads with MiXCR. This table has approximately 600,000 distinct CDR3 sequences, more than 9% appearing once. Sequences were derived from PBMCs, sampled on the day of the yellow fever booster vaccination. The clonotype was recovered from a young man who received the YFV17D yellow fever vaccine. V usage is TRBV9 and J usage is TRBJ1-1; 7 bases fit TRBD1. The CDR3 reads CASSGGGGAEGTEAFF. The CDR3, as DNA: TGTGCCAGCAGCGGGGGAGGGGGCGCCGAGGGGACTGAAGCTTTCTTT.